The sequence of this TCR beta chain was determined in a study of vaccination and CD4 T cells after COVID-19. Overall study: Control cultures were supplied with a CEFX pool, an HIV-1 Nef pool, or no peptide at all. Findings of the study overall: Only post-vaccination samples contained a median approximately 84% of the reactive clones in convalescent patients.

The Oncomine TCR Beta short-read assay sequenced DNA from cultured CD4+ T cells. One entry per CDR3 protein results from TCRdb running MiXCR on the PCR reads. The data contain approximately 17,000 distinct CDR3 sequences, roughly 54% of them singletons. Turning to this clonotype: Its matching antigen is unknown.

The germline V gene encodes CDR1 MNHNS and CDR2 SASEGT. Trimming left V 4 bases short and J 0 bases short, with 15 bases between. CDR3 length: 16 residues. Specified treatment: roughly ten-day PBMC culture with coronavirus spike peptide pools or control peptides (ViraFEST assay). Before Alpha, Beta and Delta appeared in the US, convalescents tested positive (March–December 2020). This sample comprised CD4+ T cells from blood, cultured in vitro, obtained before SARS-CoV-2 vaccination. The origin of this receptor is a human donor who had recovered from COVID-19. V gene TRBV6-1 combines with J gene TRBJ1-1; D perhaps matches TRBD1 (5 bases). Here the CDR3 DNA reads TGTGCCAGCAGTGTTCAGGGTCGAACTTTGAACACTGAAGCTTTCTTT. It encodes CASSVQGRTLNTEAFF.